These 17 T cell receptor beta chains originate from one sample sequenced in a study of regulatory T cells in long-lasting Graves disease. TCR beta libraries were built with iRepertoire HTBI primers and Arm-PCR of CDR3 regions. TCRdb reanalysed the multiplex PCR reads using MiXCR and keeps one entry per CDR3 protein. This sample has around 340,000 distinct CDR3 sequences, with about 20% found just once. Time point specified: persistent/refractory GD, antithyroid drugs over 5 years with positive TRAb. Construction of the TCR library relied on RNA isolated from PBMCs. The sequenced sample was peripheral blood mononuclear cells (PBMCs), obtained when the disease was refractory, from a patient treated with antithyroid drugs. The source of these receptors is a female donor with Graves disease.

This clonotype has a handful of counts. The rearrangement joins TRBV5-1 to TRBJ1-4; D is perhaps TRBD1 (5 bases). Germline CDR1 and CDR2: SGHRS and YFSETQ. The CDR3 is 14 residues long. The V end lost 5 bases, the J end lost 6 bases, and 14 bases lay between the germline ends. CDR3 DNA sequence: TGCGCCAGCAGAACAAGGCCCAGGGATGAAAAACTGTTTTTT. This encodes CASRTRPRDEKLFF.

This clonotype was observed many times. This chain uses TRBV28 with TRBJ1-2, with a tentative D call TRBD1 (5 bases). There are 16 residues in the CDR3. Germline CDR1 and CDR2: MDHEN and SYDVKM. Trimming removed 5 bases from V and 3 bases from J, with 19 bases in between. CDR3 coding DNA: TGTGCCAGCAGTCCCCCGACAGTGGGGTATGACTATGGCTACACCTTC. Translated: CASSPPTVGYDYGYTF.

The chain uses TRBV20-1 and TRBJ2-7, with D maybe TRBD1 (6 bases). The V and J ends lost 6 bases and 5 bases respectively, with 17 bases between them. The CDR3 covers 13 residues. Germline CDR1 reads DFQATT; CDR2 reads SNEGSKA (reference sequence). This chain's CDR3 is CSAPTGGIDEQYF. The CDR3, as DNA: TGCAGTGCCCCTACTGGGGGCATCGACGAGCAGTACTTC.

The chain carries TRBV18 and TRBJ1-2; D is unclear. Germline-derived CDR1 and CDR2 are KGHSH and LQKENI. This CDR3 has 13 residues. The V end was cut by 3 bases, the J end by 3 bases, with 8 bases between. The CDR3 sequence is CASSPTSDYGYTF. CDR3 DNA sequence: TGTGCCAGCTCACCGACAAGCGACTATGGCTACACCTTC.

This clonotype was seen at least ten times. The genes are TRBV20-1 and TRBJ2-7, with D hard to call. V lost 1 base to trimming and J lost 5 bases, with 3 bases between them. This CDR3 region has 10 residues. Per the germline V gene, CDR1 is DFQATT and CDR2 is SNEGSKA (reference sequence). CDR3 DNA sequence: TGCAGTGCTAGAGGCGACGAGCAGTACTTC. Encoded protein: CSARGDEQYF.

In regard to this clonotype: A read error is possible here, since a much larger clone lies one base away. The rearrangement links TRBV27 to TRBJ1-6, with D unresolved. V gave up 8 bases and J gave up 9 bases, with 11 bases separating them. The CDR3 is 12 residues long. Germline V gene sequence: CDR1 MNHEY, CDR2 SMNVEV (reference sequence). CDR3 sequence reads: CASQLIGSPLHF. CDR3 DNA sequence: TGTGCCAGCCAGTTAATCGGTTCACCCCTCCACTTT.

This clonotype was recorded at least ten times. The chain carries TRBV13 and TRBJ1-1, with D unresolved. The germline gives CDR1 PRHDT, CDR2 FYEKMQ (reference sequence). The length of the CDR3 is 14 residues. V lost 5 bases and J 4 bases, leaving 14 bases between the germline ends. The CDR3 loop reads CASSPNYGGTEAFF. The DNA for the CDR3 is TGTGCCAGCAGCCCGAATTACGGCGGCACTGAAGCTTTCTTT.

This clonotype was counted a few times. This CDR3 is CASSLLAGPYNEQFF. The DNA for the CDR3 is TGTGCCAGCAGCTTACTAGCGGGACCCTACAATGAGCAGTTCTTC. The chain employs TRBV7-3 and TRBJ2-1, with 9 bases that match TRBD2. J gave up 2 bases and V 2 bases, and 1 base lay outside the gene matches. This CDR3 is built from 15 residues. CDR1 and CDR2 from the germline V gene are SGHTA and FQGTGA.

There are many counts of this clonotype. This chain connects TRBV19 to TRBJ2-7; no firm D call. CDR1 is LNHDA and CDR2 is SQIVND in the germline V gene (reference sequence). The CDR3 runs to 15 residues. V dropped 8 bases and J dropped 3 bases, with 20 bases sitting between them. For the CDR3, the DNA is TGTGCCAGTCAGATAATGGCAGGAGATTTCTACGAGCAGTACTTC. It is translated as CASQIMAGDFYEQYF.

This clonotype occurred a few times. The junction departs from germline at one end; a sequencing error may be responsible. The chain is built from TRBV2 and TRBJ1-4, with unresolved D. The CDR3 covers 13 residues. Germline assignment: CDR1 SNHLY and CDR2 FYNNEI. CDR3 coding DNA: TGTGCCAGCAGTGGTGACCTGGGAGAAAAACTGGTTTTT. This translates into CASSGDLGEKLVF.

Ten or more counts support this clonotype. The rearrangement links TRBV27 to TRBJ2-5, with D possibly called TRBD1 or TRBD2 (7 bases each). Germline CDR1 is MNHEY and CDR2 is SMNVEV (reference sequence). Deletions cut 6 bases from V and 2 bases from J, with 10 bases between. This CDR3 is 13 amino acids long. The CDR3 loop is CASRQGGQETQYF. The CDR3 bases are TGTGCCAGCAGGCAGGGGGGGCAAGAGACCCAGTACTTC.

This clonotype turned up a few times. This sequence joins TRBV6-2 or TRBV6-3 and TRBJ2-3; a possible D gene is TRBD2 (6 bases). V was clipped by 0 bases and J by 1 base, with 26 bases between them. Germline V gene lookup returns CDR1 MNHEY and CDR2 SVGEGT. This CDR3 has 21 amino acids. The CDR3 bases are TGTGCCAGCAGTTACTCGATTAGGCCGGAGGGCGTGGGCTGGGGCACAGATACGCAGTATTTT. It is translated as CASSYSIRPEGVGWGTDTQYF.

V and J are TRBV5-5 and TRBJ2-7; TRBD1 matches at 8 bases. This CDR3 comprises 14 residues. Trimming removed 0 bases from V and 5 bases from J; junction bases left unmatched: 4. The V gene's germline CDR1 is SGHKS and CDR2 YYEKEE (reference sequence). The DNA for the CDR3 is TGTGCCAGCAGCTTGGGGGCAGGGGGCCACGAGCAGTACTTC. Its protein product is CASSLGAGGHEQYF.

This clonotype was recorded many times. The V call is TRBV11-2, the J call TRBJ2-7; weak D call: TRBD2 (5 bases). Per the germline V gene, CDR1 is SGHAT and CDR2 is FQNNGV. The CDR3 sequence is 13 residues long. Trimming removed 4 bases from V and 2 bases from J, with 9 bases in between. CDR3 residues: CASSSSGTYEQYF. As DNA, the CDR3 is TGTGCCAGCAGCTCCAGCGGAACCTACGAGCAGTACTTC.

This clonotype was seen repeatedly, ten times or more. V gene TRBV28 combines with J gene TRBJ2-7; D is unresolved. V gave up 6 bases and J gave up 4 bases, with 10 bases separating them. The CDR3 spans 12 residues. The germline V gene encodes CDR1 MDHEN and CDR2 SYDVKM. As DNA, the CDR3 is TGTGCCAGCAGCTTGGGTATTTACGAGCAGTACTTC. This codes for CASSLGIYEQYF.

In this sample, this clonotype turned up many times. The chain carries TRBV2 and TRBJ1-5, with a possible D match to TRBD1 (6 bases). V was trimmed by 2 bases and J by 1 base, leaving 12 bases between them. This CDR3 is built from 16 residues. Germline V gene sequence: CDR1 SNHLY, CDR2 FYNNEI. Written as DNA, the CDR3 is TGTGCCAGCAGTGAACGGGGGCAATTGAGCAATCAGCCCCAGCATTTT. As protein: CASSERGQLSNQPQHF.

There are many counts of this clonotype. The rearrangement uses TRBV27 and TRBJ1-1, with 7 bases fitting TRBD1. CDR3 length: 13 amino acids. Losses at the gene ends were 6 bases for V and 3 bases for J; bases not matched to a gene: 4. In germline, CDR1 is MNHEY, CDR2 SMNVEV (reference sequence). CDR3 in amino acids: CASRRQGYTEAFF. CDR3 bases: TGTGCCAGCAGGCGACAGGGTTACACTGAAGCTTTCTTT.